This T cell receptor beta chain was profiled in a study of T cell repertoires in cytomegalovirus infection (dated by TCRdb to about 2019). Concerning the study at large: The peptide stimulations were aimed at well-studied HLA-B-restricted epitopes as well as recently identified HLA-C-restricted CMV epitopes, whose presentation resists viral immunomodulation. Donor HLA type was relevant to the analysis, as public TCR beta signatures indicated carriage of CMV infection together with the matching HLA type.

The sample's treatment or condition, from its label and the paper: in vitro stimulation with specific CMV peptide epitopes to enrich CMV-specific T cells. The sequencing machine was an Illumina HiSeq 1500. The public reads were quality trimmed at Q25 with fastp and then assembled into clones with MiXCR by TCRdb, keeping productive beta chains. All rows with the same CDR3 protein become a single entry with the most common DNA and genes. The sample yields around 500,000 distinct CDR3 sequences; 40% to 50% were counted once. In total, the top ten clones hold about 39% of the sample. Results the study describes overall, beyond this receptor: The ex vivo response was dominated by HLA-C-restricted CMV-specific TCR beta clonotypes, and the single most frequent clonotype in two of eight donors was supplied by these HLA-C-restricted clonotypes. Cumulative frequency of public TCR beta family members discriminated carriers of CMV infection plus the relevant HLA type in this cohort and an independent 352-donor cohort.

A distance of 8 bases separates the germline ends of V and J, which lose 3 bases and 0 bases respectively. From its cysteine to its phenylalanine, the CDR3 spans 15 amino acids. The kept DNA is CDR3 alone, 45 bases in frame from the first base. A word on this clonotype: No antigen is known for it. Nothing much larger sits one base from this clone, and base qualities are not available.

The sequencing used cultured PBMCs, collected from culture after CMV antigen stimulation. The V gene is TRBV12-3 or TRBV12-4 and the J gene is TRBJ2-2, with TRBD1 perhaps the D gene, on 5 matching bases. The source is a human donor in good health (CMV status not recorded). Some clones in this sample may be carry-over from other donors' samples. The nucleotide sequence is TGTGCCAGCAGTTTCCAGGGCACGAACACCGGGGAGCTGTTTTTT. This sequence encodes CASSFQGTNTGELFF.